This T cell receptor beta chain was identified in a study of blood T cell repertoires in COVID-19. Looking at the study overall: Sites across the United States, Italy and Spain contributed samples from acute and convalescent COVID-19.

Clones were read by immunoSEQ multiplex PCR, and TCRdb kept only the in-frame ones, dropping some. The table has some 30,000 clones, roughly nine tenths seen once. Per the germline V gene, CDR1 is SGHRS and CDR2 is YFSETQ. The CDR3 totals 15 residues. With V trimmed by 1 base and J by 2 bases, 4 bases remained unmatched. The sample was peripheral blood. The origin of this receptor is a man aged 50-59 years with active or convalescent COVID-19. The chain has TRBV5-1 and TRBJ2-3; 7 bases match TRBD1. CDR3 residues: CASSLRDSLTDTQYF. CDR3 coding DNA: TGCGCCAGCAGCTTGCGGGACAGCCTCACAGATACGCAGTATTTT.